The source of this T cell receptor beta chain is a study of blood T cells in healthy people across ages (dated by TCRdb to the mid-2010s). In terms of the full investigation: In model experiments, template switching captured roughly one uniquely barcoded TCR beta cDNA molecule for every two T cells. Using deep sequencing normalized with unique cDNA molecular identifiers, the study measured how TCR beta repertoire diversity changes with age. Donors were grouped into four age groups: young (average approximately 15 years), middle-aged (39), aged (over 55) and long-lived (approximately 78). To avoid experimental bias, donors of different ages were randomly spread across the sequencing lanes. For two donors (one aged 18 to 29 and one aged 80 or older), the study analyzed two additional independent replicas of 1 million unique cDNA reads from the same blood draw. Overall study outcomes, separate from this receptor: Because the CMV infection status of the donors was unknown, age-related changes in expanded clonotypes may potentially have been confounded. Conclusive comparison of naive and antigen-experienced compartments was prevented by the profiling of bulk unsorted PBMCs. Observed TCR beta diversity per million T cells fell roughly linearly with age, and a significant reduction was already apparent by age roughly 41. Compared with the aged group, the long-lived group had more naive CD4+ T cells, fewer expanded clones and increased TCR diversity, a pattern suggesting age selection. There was a strong correlation between observed TCR beta diversity and the percentage of naive T cells measured by flow cytometry. Estimates of total diversity from one million sequenced T cells were regarded as lower bounds and underestimates.

Looking up the germline V gene yields CDR1 SGHTA and CDR2 FQGNSA. V and J are trimmed by 2 bases and 3 bases, and the gene matches miss 8 bases of the junction. From the cysteine through the phenylalanine, the CDR3 covers 18 amino acids. Just CDR3 DNA is preserved here, 54 bases in frame from base 1. The sample holds a few counts of this clonotype. Its antigen remains undetermined. No much larger clonotype is one base removed from it; base qualities were not supplied. The donors were roughly 39 Caucasian individuals from Russia, aged roughly 6 to 100 years, who were systemically healthy. Each donor gave 8 to 10 milliliters of peripheral blood, drawn into EDTA-treated Vacutainer tubes. Ficoll-Paque density-gradient centrifugation was used to isolate PBMCs, with at least 6.5 million per sample. Trizol reagent was used to extract total RNA from PBMCs, with at least 6 micrograms per sample. For every donor, flow cytometry on a PBMC aliquot measured the percentage of naive CD45RAhigh/CD27high T cells.

The library was obtained by 5' RACE. Instrument used: Illumina HiSeq 2500. A second PCR of roughly 7 to 11 cycles was run with a J-beta primer mix and a sample-barcoded 5' primer. Each TCR beta cDNA molecule received a unique molecular identifier from a template-switch 5' adaptor carrying 12 random nucleotides. Each sample yielded at least 2.5 million CDR3-containing paired-end reads. First-strand cDNA was synthesized from all RNA with the Mint cDNA synthesis kit, primed by a TRBC-specific oligonucleotide. After uracil-DNA glycosylase treatment, a first 18-cycle PCR used universal primers M1SS and BC2_uni_R on all cDNA. For the original study's pipeline: Normalization of each sample was performed by random selection of 1 million high-quality reads, each carrying a distinct molecular identifier. Reads sharing molecular identifiers were discarded rather than binned into consensus sequences. MiTCR, set to a Q25 quality threshold and the strictest error-elimination algorithm, was used for CDR3 identification, clonotype clustering and error correction. A nonparametric unseen species model using Euler transformation provided a lower-bound estimate of total TCR beta diversity. TCRdb reworked the public reads: Q25 trimming with fastp, MiXCR clone assembly, productive beta chains retained. Identical CDR3 protein sequences are pooled into one entry, listed with their most common genes and DNA. TCRdb assigned the V and J calls; the authors' analysis was not used. The table for this sample lists about 1.5 million distinct CDR3 sequences; 42% of them were counted only once. The ten largest clones capture over 3.5% of the sample.

This receptor was taken from a woman aged 18-29 years in good health. The chain joins TRBV7-2 to TRBJ2-6, with 9 junctional bases fitting TRBD1. What was sequenced was blood. The sequenced DNA: TGTGCCAGCAGCTTACGTAGTGGACAGGGGAGTGGGGCCAACGTCCTGACTTTC. The resulting protein is CASSLRSGQGSGANVLTF.